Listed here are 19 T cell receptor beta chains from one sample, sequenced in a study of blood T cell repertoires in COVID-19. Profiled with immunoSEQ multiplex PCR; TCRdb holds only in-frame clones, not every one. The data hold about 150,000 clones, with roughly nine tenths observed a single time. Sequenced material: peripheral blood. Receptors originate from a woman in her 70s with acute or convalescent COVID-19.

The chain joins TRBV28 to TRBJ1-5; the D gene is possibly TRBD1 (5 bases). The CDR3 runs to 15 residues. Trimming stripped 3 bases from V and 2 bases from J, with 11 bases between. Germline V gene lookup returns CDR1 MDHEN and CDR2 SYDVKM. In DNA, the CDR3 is TGTGCCAGCAGTTTTGGGGGGGTCGGCAATCAGCCCCAGCATTTT. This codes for CASSFGGVGNQPQHF.

The CDR3 DNA reads TGTGCCAGCAGCCGATACGGGAGCTATGGCTACACCTTC. It codes for CASSRYGSYGYTF. The V call is TRBV5-6, the J call TRBJ1-2; D gene ambiguous. This CDR3 has 13 amino acids. The germline V gene has CDR1 SGHDT and CDR2 YYEEEE. V gave up 4 bases and J gave up 4 bases, with 11 bases separating them.

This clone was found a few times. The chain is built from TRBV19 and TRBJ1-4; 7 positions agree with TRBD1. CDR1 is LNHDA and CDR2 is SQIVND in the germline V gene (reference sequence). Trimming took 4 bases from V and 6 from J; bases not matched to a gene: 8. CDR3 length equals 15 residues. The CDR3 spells CASSKSGTEDEKLFF. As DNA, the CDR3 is TGTGCCAGTAGTAAATCCGGGACAGAGGATGAAAAACTGTTTTTT.

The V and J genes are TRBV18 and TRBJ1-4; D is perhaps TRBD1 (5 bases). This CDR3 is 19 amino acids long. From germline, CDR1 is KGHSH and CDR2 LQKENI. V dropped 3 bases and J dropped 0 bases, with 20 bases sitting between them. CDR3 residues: CASSPSATAPLATNEKLFF. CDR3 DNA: TGTGCCAGCTCACCTTCAGCGACAGCACCCCTTGCAACTAATGAAAAACTGTTTTTT. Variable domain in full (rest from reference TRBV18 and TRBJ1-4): NAGVMQNPRHLVRRRGQEARLRCSPMKGHSHVYWYRQLPEEGLKFMVYLQKENIIDESGMPKERFSAEFPKEGPSILRIQQVVRGDSAAYFCASSPSATAPLATNEKLFFGSGTQLSVL.

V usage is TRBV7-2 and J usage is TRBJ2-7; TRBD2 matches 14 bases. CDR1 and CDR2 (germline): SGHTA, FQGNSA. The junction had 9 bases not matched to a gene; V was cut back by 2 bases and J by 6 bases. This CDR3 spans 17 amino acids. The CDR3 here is CASSLYPAGTSGGEQYF. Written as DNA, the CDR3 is TGTGCCAGCAGCTTATACCCCGCCGGGACTAGCGGGGGCGAGCAGTACTTC.

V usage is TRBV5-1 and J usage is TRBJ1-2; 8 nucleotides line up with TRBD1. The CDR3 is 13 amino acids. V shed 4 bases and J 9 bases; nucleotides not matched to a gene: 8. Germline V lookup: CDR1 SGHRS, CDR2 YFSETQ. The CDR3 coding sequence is TGCGCCAGCAGCCCGGACAGGGTTGCTCGCTACACCTTC. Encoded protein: CASSPDRVARYTF.

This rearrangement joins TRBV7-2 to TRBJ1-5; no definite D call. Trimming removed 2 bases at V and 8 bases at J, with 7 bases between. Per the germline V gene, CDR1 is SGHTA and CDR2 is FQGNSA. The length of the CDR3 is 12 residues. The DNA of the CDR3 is TGTGCCAGCAGCTTATTCCCGGAGCCCCAGCATTTT. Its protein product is CASSLFPEPQHF.

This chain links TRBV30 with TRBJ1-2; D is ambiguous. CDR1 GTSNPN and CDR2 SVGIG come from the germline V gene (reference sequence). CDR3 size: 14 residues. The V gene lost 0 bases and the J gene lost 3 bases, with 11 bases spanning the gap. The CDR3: CAWSVEPTYYGYTF. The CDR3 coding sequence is TGTGCCTGGAGTGTTGAACCAACTTACTATGGCTACACCTTC.

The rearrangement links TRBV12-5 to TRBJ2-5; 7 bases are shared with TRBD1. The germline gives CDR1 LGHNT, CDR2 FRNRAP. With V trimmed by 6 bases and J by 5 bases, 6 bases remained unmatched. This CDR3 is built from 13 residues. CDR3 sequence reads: CASGKGGGETQYF. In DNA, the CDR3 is TGTGCTAGTGGCAAAGGGGGCGGGGAGACCCAGTACTTC.

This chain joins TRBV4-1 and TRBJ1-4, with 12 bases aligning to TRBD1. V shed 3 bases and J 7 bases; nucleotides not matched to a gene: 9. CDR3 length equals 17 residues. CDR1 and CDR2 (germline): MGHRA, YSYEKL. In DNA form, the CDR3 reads TGCGCCAGCAGCCAGTCGGGACAGGGGGCGCCCGGTGAAAAACTGTTTTTT. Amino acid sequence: CASSQSGQGAPGEKLFF.

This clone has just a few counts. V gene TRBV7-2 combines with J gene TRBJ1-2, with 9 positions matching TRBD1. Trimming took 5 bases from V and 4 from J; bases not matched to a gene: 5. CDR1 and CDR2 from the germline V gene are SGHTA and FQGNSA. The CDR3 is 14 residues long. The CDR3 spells CASSPTGGGYGYTF. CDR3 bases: TGTGCCAGCAGCCCTACAGGGGGCGGCTATGGCTACACCTTC.

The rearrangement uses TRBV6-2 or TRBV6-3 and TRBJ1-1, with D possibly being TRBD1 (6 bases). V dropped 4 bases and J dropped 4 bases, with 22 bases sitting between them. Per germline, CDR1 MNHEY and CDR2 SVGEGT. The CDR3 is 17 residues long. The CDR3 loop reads CASSSTGTLISGTEAFF. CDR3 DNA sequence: TGTGCCAGCAGTTCCACCGGGACACTGATAAGTGGCACTGAAGCTTTCTTT.

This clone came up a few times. The DNA for the CDR3 is TGTGCCACCAACCTCGCAGGGGGTTGGAATCAGCCCCAGCATTTT. Protein sequence: CATNLAGGWNQPQHF. V and J are TRBV15 and TRBJ1-5, with 7 bases fitting TRBD1. The V segment lost 7 bases and the J segment 4 bases; nucleotides outside the gene matches: 10. Germline V gene lookup returns CDR1 LNHNV and CDR2 YYDKDF (reference sequence). The CDR3 extends over 15 amino acids. The complete variable domain, with remaining parts taken from reference TRBV15 and TRBJ1-5, reads DAMVIQNPRYQVTQFGKPVTLSCSQTLNHNVMYWYQQKSSQAPKLLFHYYDKDFNNEADTPDNFQSRRPNTSFCFLDIRSPGLGDTAMYLCATNLAGGWNQPQHFGDGTRLSIL.

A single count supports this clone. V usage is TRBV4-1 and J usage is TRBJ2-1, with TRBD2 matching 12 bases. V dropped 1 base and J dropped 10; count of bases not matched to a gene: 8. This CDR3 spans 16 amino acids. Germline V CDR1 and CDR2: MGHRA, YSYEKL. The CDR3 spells CASSQVGLAGLGEQFF. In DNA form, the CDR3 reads TGCGCCAGCAGCCAAGTCGGACTAGCGGGGCTCGGGGAGCAGTTCTTC.

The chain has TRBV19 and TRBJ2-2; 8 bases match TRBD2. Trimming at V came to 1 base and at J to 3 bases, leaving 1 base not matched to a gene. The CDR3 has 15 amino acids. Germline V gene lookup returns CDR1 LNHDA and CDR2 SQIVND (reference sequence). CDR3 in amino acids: CASSIVLADTGELFF. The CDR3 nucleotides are TGTGCCAGTAGTATAGTACTAGCGGACACCGGGGAGCTGTTTTTT.

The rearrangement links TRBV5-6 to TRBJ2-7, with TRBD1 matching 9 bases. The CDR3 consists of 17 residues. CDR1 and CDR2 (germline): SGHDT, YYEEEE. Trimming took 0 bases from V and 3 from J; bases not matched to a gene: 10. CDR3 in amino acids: CASSLEGSGTGFYEQYF. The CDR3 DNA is TGTGCCAGCAGCTTGGAGGGGTCCGGGACAGGGTTCTACGAGCAGTACTTC. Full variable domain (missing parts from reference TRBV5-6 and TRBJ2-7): DAGVTQSPTHLIKTRGQQVTLRCSPKSGHDTVSWYQQALGQGPQFIFQYYEEEERQRGNFPDRFSGHQFPNYSSELNVNALLLGDSALYLCASSLEGSGTGFYEQYFGPGTRLTVT.

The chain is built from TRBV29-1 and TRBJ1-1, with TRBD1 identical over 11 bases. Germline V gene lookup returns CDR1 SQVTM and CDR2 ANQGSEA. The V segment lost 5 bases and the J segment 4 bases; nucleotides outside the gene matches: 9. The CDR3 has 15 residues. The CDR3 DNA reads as TGCAGCGTTAGGACAGGGGGCGCCGGTAGCACTGAAGCTTTCTTT. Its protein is CSVRTGGAGSTEAFF.

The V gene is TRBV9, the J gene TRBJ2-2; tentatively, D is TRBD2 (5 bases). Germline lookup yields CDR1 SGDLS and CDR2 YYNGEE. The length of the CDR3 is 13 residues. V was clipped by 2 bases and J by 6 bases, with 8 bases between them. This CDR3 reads CASSVGVSGELFF. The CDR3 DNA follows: TGTGCCAGCAGCGTGGGAGTGTCCGGGGAGCTGTTTTTT.

In DNA form, the CDR3 reads TGTGCCAGCAGCTCAACCGGGACAGGGACTGAAAAACTGTTTTTT. This codes for CASSSTGTGTEKLFF. This sequence joins TRBV7-9 and TRBJ1-4; 9 bases fit TRBD1. Germline V lookup: CDR1 SEHNR, CDR2 FQNEAQ (reference sequence). Trimming removed 4 bases from V and 7 bases from J; junction bases left unmatched: 7. The CDR3 has 15 amino acids.